This entry features one T cell receptor beta chain sequence. This record comes from a study of cytotoxic CD8 clonotypes in ibrutinib-treated CLL. V was pared by 6 bases and J by 3 bases, with 15 bases between. CDR1 is MNHEY, CDR2 SMNVEV, per germline (reference sequence). The CDR3 extends over 14 amino acids. This table comes from immunoSEQ multiplex PCR, and its TCRdb copy is limited to in-frame clones, with some not included. The sample holds around 41,000 clones, roughly 70% seen once. This chain uses TRBV27 with TRBJ2-7, with a weak D call TRBD2 (6 bases). Sequencing was performed on PBMCs, taken at disease progression, from a patient treated with ibrutinib. The TCR comes from a human donor with chronic lymphocytic leukemia. CDR3 amino acids: CASSKLAGDYEQYF. CDR3 bases: TGTGCCAGCAGCAAACTAGCTGGTGACTACGAGCAGTACTTC.